This T cell receptor (beta chain) originates from a study of memory CD4+ T cells and cytomegalovirus serostatus. Single viable CD3+CD4+CD8-CD45RO+ cells were sorted as the memory CD4+ T cells. The junction had 0 bases not matched to a gene; V was cut back by 0 bases and J by 1 base. Germline V gene sequence: CDR1 SGHRS, CDR2 YFSETQ. This CDR3 has 15 residues. Assay used: immunoSEQ multiplex PCR; TCRdb lists only in-frame clones, some missing. This sample carries approximately 46,000 clones, about 79% of them seen once, and the ten largest clones take around 1.1%. V and J are TRBV5-1 and TRBJ2-2; 7 nucleotides line up with TRBD2. The receptor was isolated from an adult in good health and CMV-seronegative. What was sequenced was memory CD4+ T cells from blood. The chain's CDR3 is CASSLASGNTGELFF. Written as DNA, the CDR3 is TGCGCCAGCAGCTTGGCTAGCGGGAACACCGGGGAGCTGTTTTTT. Together with reference TRBV5-1 and TRBJ2-2, the CDR3 gives the full variable domain: KAGVTQTPRYLIKTRGQQVTLSCSPISGHRSVSWYQQTPGQGLQFLFEYFSETQRNKGNFPGRFSGRQFSNSRSEMNVSTLELGDSALYLCASSLASGNTGELFFGEGSRLTVL.